The sequence of this T cell receptor beta chain was determined in a study of T cell repertoires in cytomegalovirus infection. Study results and caveats: Dominating the ex vivo response were HLA-C-restricted CMV-specific TCR beta clonotypes.

Germline values: CDR1 SNHLY, CDR2 FYNNEI. Trimming removed 6 bases at V and 8 bases at J, with 10 bases between. There are 11 residues in the CDR3. From the reads, TCRdb called clonotypes with MiXCR, one entry per CDR3 protein. This sample yields approximately 1,000,000 distinct CDR3 sequences, of which 31% are seen a single time; 11% to 15% belongs to the top ten. As to this clonotype: Its antigen is unidentified.

This specimen consisted of cultured CD8+ T cells from PBMCs, obtained from culture after CMV antigen stimulation. The chain uses TRBV2 and TRBJ1-1; D not resolved. The receptor's source is a human donor in good health (CMV status not recorded). Some clones in this sample may be carry-over from other donors' samples. The CDR3 sequence is CASRPVFEAFF. DNA for the CDR3: TGTGCCAGCAGGCCGGTGTTCGAAGCTTTCTTT.